Listed below are T cell receptor beta chains from one sample, sequenced in a study of memory CD4+ T cells and cytomegalovirus serostatus. The data were produced by immunoSEQ multiplex PCR, yet TCRdb's version contains in-frame clones alone and is incomplete. In the table there are about 75,000 clones, approximately 78% of which are singletons. Material: memory CD4+ T cells from blood. The receptors were sampled from an adult in good health and CMV-seropositive. The CDR3 runs from the conserved cysteine through the conserved F or W. A D gene is named only where the DNA matches it firmly. Where a row states a size, it is once, few, many or the class of an expanded clone; other rows omit it.

.	TRBV28	.	TRBJ2-5	TGTGCCAGCAGTTTCGGGGTTTCGGAGACCCAGTACTTC	CASSFGVSETQYF
.	TRBV19	.	TRBJ1-1	TGTGCCAGTAGTATCCTACCAGGCAGCAATATGAACACTGAAGCTTTCTTT	CASSILPGSNMNTEAFF
.	TRBV7-6	.	TRBJ1-1	TGTGCCAGCAGCTTCTCAGGACCTTGGGGGAACACTGAAGCTTTCTTT	CASSFSGPWGNTEAFF
TRBD1	TRBV29-1	.	TRBJ1-1	TGCAGCGTGAAAGGGGGCAACATGAACACTGAAGCTTTCTTT	CSVKGGNMNTEAFF
TRBD1	TRBV18	.	TRBJ2-1	TGTGCCAGCTCACCTGACAGGGAGTGGCAGTTCTTC	CASSPDREWQFF
.	TRBV5-1	once	TRBJ2-5	TGCGCCAGCAGCAAGGGCCCTCGGGAGACCCAGTACTTC	CASSKGPRETQYF
TRBD1	TRBV2	.	TRBJ1-4	TGTGCCAGCAGCGACGACAGGGCGGCTGAAAAACTGTTTTTT	CASSDDRAAEKLFF
.	TRBV19	once	TRBJ2-6	TGTGCCAGTAGTGCCATTAGGGACACAGGCAGGCGGGGCGGGAGGGCCAACGTCCTGACTTTC	CASSAIRDTGRRGGRANVLTF
.	TRBV11-2	.	TRBJ2-1	TGTGCCAGCAGCTTAAGTGTGGGGGCCGGGGACCATGAGCAGTTCTTC	CASSLSVGAGDHEQFF
.	TRBV5-1	.	TRBJ1-5	TGCGCCAGCAGCTTGGACATGGACGACAATCAGCCCCAGCATTTT	CASSLDMDDNQPQHF
TRBD2	TRBV7-2	.	TRBJ2-3	TGTGCCAGCAGCTTAAGAAGCGGGAGTAGGGATACGCAGTATTTT	CASSLRSGSRDTQYF
.	TRBV5-1	few	TRBJ1-1	TGCGCCAGCAGCTTGTTTGGGGTCCCCGAAGCTTTCTTT	CASSLFGVPEAFF
.	TRBV18	.	TRBJ1-4	TGTGCCAGCTCACTATCCAGGGGACAACTGTTTTTT	CASSLSRGQLFF
.	TRBV7-2	.	TRBJ1-1	TGTGCCAGCAGCCCCCTTTTGGGCACTGAAGCTTTCTTT	CASSPLLGTEAFF
TRBD2	TRBV14	few	TRBJ2-1	TGTGCCAGCAGCCAAGCCGATGGCGGGAGGTGGGGTGAGCAGTTCTTC	CASSQADGGRWGEQFF
.	TRBV19	.	TRBJ1-5	TGTGCCAGTAGTTCGGGCCCTATTGGGTTTAGCAATCAGCCCCAGCATTTT	CASSSGPIGFSNQPQHF
.	TRBV19	.	TRBJ1-2	TGTGCCAGTAGCCTTCTGACAGCGCATGGCTACACCTTC	CASSLLTAHGYTF
.	TRBV7-2	.	TRBJ2-2	TGTGCCAGCAGCTTAGAGAATCCGACAGGGAGGACCGGGGAGCTGTTTTTT	CASSLENPTGRTGELFF
TRBD1	TRBV28	.	TRBJ2-7	TGTGCCAGCAGTCCCCAGGGGACAGGGGGCAAAGAGCAGTACTTC	CASSPQGTGGKEQYF
.	TRBV20-1	few	TRBJ1-2	TGCAGTGCTAGAACCTATGGCTACACCTTC	CSARTYGYTF
TRBD1	TRBV11-2	.	TRBJ1-3	TGTGCCAGCAGTTTGTCATCGGGACAGGGAAACACCATATATTTT	CASSLSSGQGNTIYF
.	TRBV6-6	once	TRBJ2-3	TGTGCCAGCAGTAAGGGGATAGATACGCAGTATTTT	CASSKGIDTQYF
TRBD1	TRBV2	.	TRBJ1-2	TGTGCCAGCAGGGGACAGGGGGCATATGGCTACACCTTC	CASRGQGAYGYTF
.	TRBV7-2	.	TRBJ1-3	TGTGCCAGCAGTTACAGCGTTGGGGACTCTGGAAACACCATATATTTT	CASSYSVGDSGNTIYF
.	TRBV9	.	TRBJ2-2	TGTGCCAGCAGAGTGGGCATCAACCCCGGGGAGCTGTTTTTT	CASRVGINPGELFF
TRBD1	TRBV7-8	few	TRBJ1-4	TGTGCCAGCAGCCTGGGACAGGGAAACAGGGGGGAAAAACTGTTTTTT	CASSLGQGNRGEKLFF
.	TRBV7-2	.	TRBJ1-2	TGTGCCAGCAGCTTGGACATCGAGGATGGTGGCTACACCTTC	CASSLDIEDGGYTF
TRBD1	TRBV2	few	TRBJ2-3	TGTGCCAGCAGCCAAACCACAGGGGGCGCGGGCACAGATACGCAGTATTTT	CASSQTTGGAGTDTQYF
.	TRBV30	.	TRBJ2-1	TGTGCCTGGAGAACAGGAACCGACAATGAGCAGTTCTTC	CAWRTGTDNEQFF
.	TRBV7-9	.	TRBJ1-3	TGTGCCAGCAGCCGCAGGGGTTCCTCTGGAAACACCATATATTTT	CASSRRGSSGNTIYF
.	TRBV7-9	.	TRBJ1-2	TGTGCCAGCAGCTTAGAAGGTGGGATTGATGGCTACACCTTC	CASSLEGGIDGYTF
.	TRBV28	.	TRBJ2-5	TGTGCCAGCACACATACAGGCCTTGGCGGGACCCAGTACTTC	CASTHTGLGGTQYF
TRBD1	TRBV10-3	few	TRBJ2-3	TGTGCCATCAGTTCGGACAGGGGGCAGAAAGATACGCAGTATTTT	CAISSDRGQKDTQYF
.	TRBV7-2	many	TRBJ1-4	TGTGCCAGCAGCCCGGAATCCTCAACTAATGAAAAACTGTTTTTT	CASSPESSTNEKLFF
TRBD2	TRBV9	.	TRBJ2-2	TGTGCCAGCAATAGCGGGAGGGTATTCACGAACACCGGGGAGCTGTTTTTT	CASNSGRVFTNTGELFF
.	TRBV27	.	TRBJ1-4	TGTGCCTCCCCCGAGGGGGGGGTATGGTATGAAAAACTGTTTTTT	CASPEGGVWYEKLFF
.	TRBV15	.	TRBJ1-3	TGTGCCACCAGCAGAGAAGGAAGGGTCCGGTCTGGAAACACCATATATTTT	CATSREGRVRSGNTIYF
TRBD2	TRBV11-3	.	TRBJ2-1	TGTGCCAGCAGCTCCTGGACTAGCGGGGGCCTAAATGAGCAGTTCTTC	CASSSWTSGGLNEQFF
TRBD1	TRBV19	.	TRBJ1-5	TGTGCCAGTAGTATAGTGGCAGGGGGCATTGGACAGCCCCAGCATTTT	CASSIVAGGIGQPQHF
.	TRBV9	.	TRBJ2-3	TGTGCCAGCAGCGTTAACACAGATACGCAGTATTTT	CASSVNTDTQYF
.	TRBV4-2	once	TRBJ2-5	TGTGCCAGCAGCCAAGCCCGGGGGTACCCTGACCAGTACTTC	CASSQARGYPDQYF
.	TRBV10-1	.	TRBJ1-4	TGCGCCAGCTCCGGGGACCCGTCCGGGGAAAAACTGTTTTTT	CASSGDPSGEKLFF
TRBD1	TRBV30	.	TRBJ1-1	TGTGCCTGGACCCAACGACTTTGGGACAGGGGGGACACTGAAGCTTTCTTT	CAWTQRLWDRGDTEAFF
.	TRBV2	.	TRBJ1-1	TGTGCCAGCAGTGAAGAGGTAAGTAGGACTGAAGCTTTCTTT	CASSEEVSRTEAFF
.	TRBV5-1	.	TRBJ1-2	TGCGCCAGCAGCTTGACAGGGCGCTATGGCTACACCTTC	CASSLTGRYGYTF
TRBD2	TRBV25-1	.	TRBJ2-4	TGTGCCAGCAGTGTCGGACTAGCGGGAAGGGACATTCAGTACTTC	CASSVGLAGRDIQYF
.	TRBV29-1	.	TRBJ1-4	TGCAGCGTTGGGGAGTGGGTCACGGATCCAACTAATGAAAAACTGTTTTTT	CSVGEWVTDPTNEKLFF
.	TRBV10-2	.	TRBJ1-3	TGCGCCAGATGGCCGAGCTCTGGAAACACCATATATTTT	CARWPSSGNTIYF
.	TRBV11-3	few	TRBJ1-1	TGTGCCAGCAGCTCTTACAGGGCTATTGAAGCTTTCTTT	CASSSYRAIEAFF
.	TRBV28	.	TRBJ2-1	TGTGCCAGCATGATCTCCTACAATGAGCAGTTCTTC	CASMISYNEQFF
TRBD1	TRBV6-1	.	TRBJ1-5	TGTGCCAGCAGTGAATTGGGCAGGGGGCGGGTTCAGCCCCAGCATTTT	CASSELGRGRVQPQHF
.	TRBV10-3	.	TRBJ1-2	TGTGCCATCAGTAGGGCCGGGGAGAACTATGGCTACACCTTC	CAISRAGENYGYTF
.	TRBV30	.	TRBJ2-4	TGTGCCTGGAGAGGCGCGTCCAAAAACATTCAGTACTTC	CAWRGASKNIQYF
.	TRBV28	.	TRBJ2-7	TGTGCCAGCAGACCAGGACGGAAACTAAGCTTCGCTATTTCCTACGAGCAGTACTTC	CASRPGRKLSFAISYEQYF